This TCR beta chain was recovered during a study of cytomegalovirus exposure and HLA in healthy donors. Across the whole study: Earlier findings included 117 million unique TCR beta sequences obtained from about 179 million T cells. Study-level results: Specificity of three CMV-associated chains for CMV antigens was verified in vitro.

On this clone itself: Its antigen is not known.

This CDR3 region has 15 residues. J gave up 5 bases and V 3 bases, and 7 bases lay outside the gene matches. CDR1 and CDR2 (germline): LNHDA, SQIVND (reference sequence). The PCR contained 60 Vbeta and 13 Jbeta primers. In the authors' methods: Later analysis identified roughly 82 million unique TCR beta chains, 9 million to 13 million shared. Generated by immunoSEQ multiplex PCR, the TCRdb table keeps only in-frame clones and is missing some. The DNA gave D and trimming, while V, J and clone size come from that table. The sample table includes about 130,000 clones. The receptor was isolated from a woman in her sixties or seventies in good health and CMV-seronegative. This chain connects TRBV19 to TRBJ1-2, with 9 bases identical to TRBD1. Sequences were obtained from PBMCs. CDR3 sequence: CASSIKVDRGYGYTF. CDR3 DNA sequence: TGTGCCAGTAGTATCAAGGTCGACAGGGGGTATGGCTACACCTTC.